This TCR beta chain was recorded in a study of CD8 T cells in ankylosing spondylitis. V shed 7 bases, J shed 8 bases, and the junction held 16 bases outside the gene matches. The CDR3 loop spans 16 amino acids. At least ten counts were recorded for this clonotype. The antigen remains unidentified. Library preparation for TCR beta used quantitative 5'-RACE with molecular barcodes. TCRdb fed the 5' RACE reads into MiXCR, producing one record per CDR3 protein. The sample holds about 140,000 distinct CDR3 sequences, about 7.3% seen once. Regarding the study as a whole: Ankylosing spondylitis blood appeared to carry a characteristic TCR beta motif of roughly 8 highly homologous variants. Reportedly, significant enrichment of disease-linked clones occurred in matched ankylosing spondylitis synovial fluid. As for the disease-linked clones, they showed a CD8+ phenotype and occurred at relatively low frequencies in peripheral blood.

This TCR derives from a female donor with ankylosing spondylitis or in good health (not recorded which). Sequencing was carried out using blood, either unsorted or a sorted T cell fraction (not recorded which). The chain carries TRBV12-3 or TRBV12-4 and TRBJ2-1; 8 bases match TRBD1. DNA for the CDR3: TGTGCCAGCACTTTTCCTTCTGGACAGGGACCGGATGAGCAGTTCTTC. Protein product: CASTFPSGQGPDEQFF.